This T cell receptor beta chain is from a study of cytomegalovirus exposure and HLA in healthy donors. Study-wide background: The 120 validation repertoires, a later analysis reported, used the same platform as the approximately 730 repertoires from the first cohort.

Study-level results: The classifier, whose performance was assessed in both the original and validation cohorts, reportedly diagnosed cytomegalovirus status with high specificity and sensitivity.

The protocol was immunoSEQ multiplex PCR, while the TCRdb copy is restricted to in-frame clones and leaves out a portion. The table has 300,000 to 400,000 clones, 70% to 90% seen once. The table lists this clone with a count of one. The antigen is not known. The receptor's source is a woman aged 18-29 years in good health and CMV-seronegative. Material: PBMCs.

This CDR3 reads CASSQWAPSGRAGGELFF. In nucleotides, the CDR3 is TGTGCCAGCAGTCAATGGGCCCCTAGCGGGAGGGCCGGCGGGGAGCTGTTTTTT. The chain combines TRBV27 with TRBJ2-2; 12 nucleotides match TRBD2. The CDR3 has 18 amino acids. J lost 7 bases, V lost 5 bases, and 14 bases had no gene match. Germline values: CDR1 MNHEY, CDR2 SMNVEV (reference sequence).